This T cell receptor beta chain was captured by sequencing in a study of cytomegalovirus exposure and HLA in healthy donors. With 60 Vbeta and 13 Jbeta primers, the PCR was carried out. The protocol was immunoSEQ multiplex PCR, while the TCRdb copy is restricted to in-frame clones and leaves out a portion. The table lists tens of thousands of clones, 65% to 90% of them singletons. The germline gives CDR1 SQVTM, CDR2 ANQGSEA. The CDR3 has 13 residues. V gave up 5 bases and J gave up 4 bases, with 11 bases separating them. The count of this clone is one. Sequenced sample: PBMCs. The genes are TRBV29-1 and TRBJ1-4; a weak D match, TRBD1 (5 bases). The sequence came from a woman between 18 and 30 years old in good health and CMV-seronegative. The CDR3 nucleotides read TGCAGCGTTTTGGGGCCGGATAATGAAAAACTGTTTTTT. Its translation: CSVLGPDNEKLFF.